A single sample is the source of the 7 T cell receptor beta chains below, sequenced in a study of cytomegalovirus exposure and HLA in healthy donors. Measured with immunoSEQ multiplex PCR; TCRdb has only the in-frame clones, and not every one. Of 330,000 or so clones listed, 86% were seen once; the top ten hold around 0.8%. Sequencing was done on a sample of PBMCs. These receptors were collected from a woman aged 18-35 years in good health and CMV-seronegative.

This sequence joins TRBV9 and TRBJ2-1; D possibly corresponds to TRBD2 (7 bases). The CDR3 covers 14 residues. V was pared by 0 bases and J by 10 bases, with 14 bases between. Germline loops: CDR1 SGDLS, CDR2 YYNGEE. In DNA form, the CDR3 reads TGTGCCAGCAGCGTAGACGCGGGGGCGGGAGAGCAGTTCTTC. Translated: CASSVDAGAGEQFF.

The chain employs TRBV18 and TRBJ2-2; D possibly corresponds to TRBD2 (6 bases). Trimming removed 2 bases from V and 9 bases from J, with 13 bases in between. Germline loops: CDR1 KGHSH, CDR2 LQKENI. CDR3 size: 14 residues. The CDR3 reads CASSPVTSEWELFF. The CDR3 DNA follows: TGTGCCAGCTCACCAGTGACTAGTGAATGGGAGCTGTTTTTT. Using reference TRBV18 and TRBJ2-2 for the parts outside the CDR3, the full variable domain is NAGVMQNPRHLVRRRGQEARLRCSPMKGHSHVYWYRQLPEEGLKFMVYLQKENIIDESGMPKERFSAEFPKEGPSILRIQQVVRGDSAAYFCASSPVTSEWELFFGEGSRLTVL.

The CDR3 nucleotides are TGTGCCAGCAGCTTAGGGAGCATAGAGACCCAGTACTTC. It yields the protein CASSLGSIETQYF. The chain joins TRBV7-2 to TRBJ2-5; D is uncertain. The length of the CDR3 is 13 residues. V was clipped by 1 base and J by 4 bases, with 7 bases between them. Germline V gene lookup returns CDR1 SGHTA and CDR2 FQGNSA.

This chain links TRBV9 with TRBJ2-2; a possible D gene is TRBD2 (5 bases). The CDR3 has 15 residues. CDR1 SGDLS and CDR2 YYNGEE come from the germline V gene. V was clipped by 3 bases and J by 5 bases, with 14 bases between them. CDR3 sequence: CASSAGELLTGELFF. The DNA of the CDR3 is TGTGCCAGCAGCGCCGGGGAGTTATTGACCGGGGAGCTGTTTTTT.

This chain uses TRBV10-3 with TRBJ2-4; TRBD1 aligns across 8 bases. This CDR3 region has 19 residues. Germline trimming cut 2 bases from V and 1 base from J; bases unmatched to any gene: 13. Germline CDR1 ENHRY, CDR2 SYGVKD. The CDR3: CAISERAGGVGEAKNIQYF. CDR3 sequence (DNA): TGTGCCATCAGTGAGAGGGCAGGGGGCGTGGGTGAGGCCAAAAACATTCAGTACTTC.

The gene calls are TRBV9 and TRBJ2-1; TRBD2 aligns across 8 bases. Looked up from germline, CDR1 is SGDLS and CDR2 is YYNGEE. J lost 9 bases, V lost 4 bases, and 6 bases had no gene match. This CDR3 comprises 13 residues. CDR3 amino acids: CASSPERELEQFF. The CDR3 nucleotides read TGTGCCAGCAGCCCAGAGCGGGAGCTTGAGCAGTTCTTC.

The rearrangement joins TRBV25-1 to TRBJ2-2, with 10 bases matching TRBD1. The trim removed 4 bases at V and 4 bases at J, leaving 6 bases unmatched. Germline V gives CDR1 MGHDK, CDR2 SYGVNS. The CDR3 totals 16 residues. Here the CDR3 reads CASSVPGTGVTGELFF. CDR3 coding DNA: TGTGCCAGCAGTGTACCCGGGACAGGGGTCACCGGGGAGCTGTTTTTT.